This T cell receptor beta chain appears in the sequencing data of a study of breast tumors, draining lymph nodes, adjacent tissues. Study-level findings and limits: Data fit most tumor T cells coming from lymph node, expanding in tumor.

TCRdb re-analysed the multiplex PCR reads in MiXCR, keeping a single row per CDR3 protein. In the table there are 170,000 or so distinct CDR3 sequences, roughly 30% of which are singletons. Breast cancer patients provided tissue from their axillary draining lymph nodes. CDR1 is MNHNY and CDR2 is SVGAGI in the germline V gene (reference sequence). The CDR3 spans 15 residues, counting both ends. With regard to this clonotype: Its cognate antigen is unknown. No DNA is shown, since the ends of the CDR3 on it are uncertain; the CDR3 is the one TCRdb lists.

The TCR sequence derives from a female donor with breast cancer. Some clones in this sample may be carry-over from other donors' samples. V gene TRBV6-6 combines with J gene TRBJ1-2; the table's D call, TRBD1, has no DNA check behind it. The sequencing input was axillary lymph node tissue. CDR3 loop: CASSVGQGATSVYTF.